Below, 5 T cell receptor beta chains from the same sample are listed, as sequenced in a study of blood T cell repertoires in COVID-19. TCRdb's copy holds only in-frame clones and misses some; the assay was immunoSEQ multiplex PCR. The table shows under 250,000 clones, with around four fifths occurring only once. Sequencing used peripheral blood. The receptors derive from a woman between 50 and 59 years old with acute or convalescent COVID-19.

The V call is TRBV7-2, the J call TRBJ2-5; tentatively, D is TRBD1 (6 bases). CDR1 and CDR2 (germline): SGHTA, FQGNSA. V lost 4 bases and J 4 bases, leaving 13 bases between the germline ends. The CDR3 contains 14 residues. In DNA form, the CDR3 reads TGTGCCAGCAGCTCCGGACAGCCCCGAGAGACCCAGTACTTC. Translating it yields CASSSGQPRETQYF.

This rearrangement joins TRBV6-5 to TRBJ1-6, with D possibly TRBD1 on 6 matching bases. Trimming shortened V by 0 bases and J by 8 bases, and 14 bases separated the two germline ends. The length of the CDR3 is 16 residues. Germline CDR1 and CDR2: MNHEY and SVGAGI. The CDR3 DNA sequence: TGTGCCAGCAGTTACTCGATCCGGACAGAGGATTCACCCCTCCACTTT. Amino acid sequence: CASSYSIRTEDSPLHF.

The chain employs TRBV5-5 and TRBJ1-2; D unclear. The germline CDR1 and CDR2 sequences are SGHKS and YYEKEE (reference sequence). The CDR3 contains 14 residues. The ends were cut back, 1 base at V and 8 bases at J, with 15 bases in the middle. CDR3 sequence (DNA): TGTGCCAGCAGCTTGTTAACGGGGTTAAGGGGCTACACCTTC. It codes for CASSLLTGLRGYTF.

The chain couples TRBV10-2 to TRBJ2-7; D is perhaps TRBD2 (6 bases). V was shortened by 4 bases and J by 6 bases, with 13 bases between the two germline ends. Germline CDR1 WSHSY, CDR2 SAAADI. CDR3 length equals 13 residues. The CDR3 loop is CASSGLVRSEQYF. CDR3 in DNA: TGCGCCAGCAGTGGACTAGTCCGTTCCGAGCAGTACTTC.

Written as DNA, the CDR3 is TGTGCCAGCAGCCAATCCCTTGGGACAGGGAAGGGAGAGACCCAGTACTTC. Protein: CASSQSLGTGKGETQYF. The V gene is TRBV14, the J gene TRBJ2-5; 9 bases line up with TRBD1. The CDR3 sequence is 17 residues long. Germline-derived CDR1 and CDR2 are SGHDN and FVKESK. V dropped 2 bases and J dropped 4; count of bases not matched to a gene: 11.